Each of the 10 T cell receptor beta chains below was sequenced from the same sample in a study of blood T cells in healthy people across ages. A second PCR, run for roughly 7 to 11 cycles, used a sample-barcoded 5' primer plus a J-beta primer mix. TCRdb re-derived calls from the 5' RACE reads in MiXCR, one entry per CDR3 protein. Found here are about 570,000 distinct CDR3 sequences, approximately 30% of them singletons; the top ten hold 15% to 20%. Sequencing was carried out using blood. The receptors here all came from a woman in her 70s in good health.

This rearrangement joins TRBV5-5 to TRBJ2-5; D assignment may be TRBD1 or TRBD2 (5 bases each). The tail of the sequence fits TRBJ2-7 better, so the J call may be wrong. Germline V gene sequence: CDR1 SGHKS, CDR2 YYEKEE (reference sequence). CDR3 length: 15 residues. The CDR3 region is CASSLEGPITYEQYF. CDR3 in DNA: TGTGCCAGCAGCTTGGAGGGACCTATAACCTACGAGCAGTACTTC.

V is TRBV29-1 and J is TRBJ1-4, with 9 bases matching TRBD1. The CDR3 loop spans 13 amino acids. V lost 6 bases to trimming and J lost 6 bases; unmatched junction nucleotides: 5. CDR1 and CDR2 (germline): SQVTM, ANQGSEA. The CDR3: CSVYRTGDEKLFF. The CDR3 DNA is TGCAGCGTGTATCGGACAGGGGATGAAAAACTGTTTTTT.

This chain joins TRBV9 and TRBJ2-1; 8 nucleotides match TRBD2. The J call may be wrong; the DNA end is better matched by TRBJ2-5. The CDR3 sequence is 15 residues long. Germline CDR1 is SGDLS and CDR2 is YYNGEE. The CDR3 bases are TGTGCCAGCAGCGTAGTCGGGGGGGGCAAGGAGACCCAGTACTTC. Amino acid sequence: CASSVVGGGKETQYF.

This clonotype was picked up a small number of times. The chain uses TRBV20-1 and TRBJ1-5; no reliable D call. This CDR3 comprises 15 residues. Trimming took 1 base from V and 4 from J, leaving 14 bases between them. CDR1 is DFQATT and CDR2 is SNEGSKA in the germline V gene (reference sequence). The CDR3 loop is CSARVREGRNQPQHF. DNA for the CDR3: TGCAGTGCTAGAGTTCGAGAAGGGCGAAATCAGCCCCAGCATTTT.

The chain's CDR3 is CATSRDPMTSGGLNEQFF. In nucleotides, the CDR3 is TGTGCCACCAGCAGAGATCCCATGACTAGCGGGGGGCTCAATGAGCAGTTCTTC. The chain recombines TRBV15 with TRBJ2-1; TRBD2 agrees at 13 bases. The germline CDR1 and CDR2 sequences are LNHNV and YYDKDF (reference sequence). This CDR3 contains 18 residues. After removal of 0 bases from V and 6 bases from J, the junction contained 8 bases not matched to a gene.

The chain joins TRBV20-1 to TRBJ1-3; no definite D call. CDR1 DFQATT and CDR2 SNEGSKA come from the germline V gene (reference sequence). This CDR3 spans 15 amino acids. V gave up 1 base and J gave up 0 bases, with 10 bases separating them. CDR3 protein: CSARAGWGSGNTIYF. The CDR3 DNA follows: TGCAGTGCTAGAGCGGGATGGGGCTCTGGAAACACCATATATTTT.

The chain couples TRBV14 to TRBJ1-2; D ambiguous. V lost 2 bases and J lost 8, with 9 bases in between. The CDR3 covers 12 residues. Per germline, CDR1 SGHDN and CDR2 FVKESK. The CDR3 reads CASSQTGRGYTF. Written as DNA, the CDR3 is TGTGCCAGCAGCCAAACCGGGAGAGGCTACACCTTC.

This chain joins TRBV28 and TRBJ2-1; 9 bases fit TRBD2. The CDR3 covers 18 residues. V dropped 6 bases and J dropped 7; count of bases not matched to a gene: 19. The germline gives CDR1 MDHEN, CDR2 SYDVKM. CDR3 sequence (DNA): TGTGCCAGCAGCCTCTTGGGGCGGGGGGGCCTTGGAAGGAATGAGCAGTTCTTC. Translation: CASSLLGRGGLGRNEQFF.

This clonotype was counted only a few times. This chain joins TRBV24-1 and TRBJ1-5; 10 nucleotides match TRBD1. Trimming cost V 3 bases and J 5 bases; bases outside gene matches: 9. The CDR3 totals 17 residues. Looked up from germline, CDR1 is KGHDR and CDR2 is SFDVKD. CDR3 protein: CATSDQDRGLGYQPQHF. In nucleotides, the CDR3 is TGTGCCACCAGTGATCAAGACAGGGGGCTTGGTTATCAGCCCCAGCATTTT.

The sample holds a few counts of this clonotype. This rearrangement joins TRBV20-1 to TRBJ1-2; 7 nucleotides line up with TRBD1. The J segment lost 5 bases and the V segment lost 5 bases, leaving 11 bases of the junction unmatched. Germline V gives CDR1 DFQATT, CDR2 SNEGSKA (reference sequence). CDR3 size: 14 residues. CDR3 coding DNA: TGCAGTGCTGGCTCCGGGACAGACCCTTATGGCTACACCTTC. This encodes CSAGSGTDPYGYTF.